This T cell receptor beta chain emerged from a study of identical twins. One entry per CDR3 protein results from TCRdb running MiXCR on the 5' RACE reads. This table has nearly 200,000 distinct CDR3 sequences, 15% to 20% appearing once. V shed 0 bases, J shed 0 bases, and the junction held 5 bases outside the gene matches. This CDR3 comprises 16 residues. Germline assignment: CDR1 SGHRS and CDR2 YFSETQ. The same sample was also used in a study of T cells expressing NK-cell markers.

The V call is TRBV5-1, the J call TRBJ1-1, with 7 nucleotides matching TRBD1. Material: CD8+ T cells sorted from blood. The TCR comes from a woman younger than 35 in good health. The CDR3 DNA follows: TGCGCCAGCAGCTTGGCGGGACAGCCGCTGAACACTGAAGCTTTCTTT. Protein sequence: CASSLAGQPLNTEAFF.